This TCR beta chain was retrieved from a study of T cells in women clearing cervical HPV infection. Whole-study context: Case blood drawn at lesion detection; control blood after infection cleared. General study findings and limits: Cases carried less TRBV6-7 than controls: approximately 0.1% versus 0.16%.

As concerns this clone: What it binds is unknown. The read stops 3 residues short of the end of the CDR3; the missing end is completed from the germline J gene.

V lost 3 bases to trimming and J lost 4 bases, with 9 bases between them. This CDR3 has 14 residues. The germline V gene has CDR1 KGHSH and CDR2 LQKENI. Cervical HPV DNA detected by MY09/MY11 PCR, typed by dot-blot. Clones were read by immunoSEQ multiplex PCR, and TCRdb kept only the in-frame ones, dropping some. With about 30,000 clones in the sample, the ten largest clones hold around 20%. The genes are TRBV18 and TRBJ1-4, with D possibly being TRBD1 (6 bases). The receptor's source is a woman between 18 and 70 years old with a cervical HPV16 infection that either progressed to CIN3+ or cleared (not recorded which). Sequencing input: blood buffy coat. The chain's CDR3 is CASSPWTDNEKLFF. CDR3 bases read: TGTGCCAGCTCACCCTGGACAGATAATGAAAAA.